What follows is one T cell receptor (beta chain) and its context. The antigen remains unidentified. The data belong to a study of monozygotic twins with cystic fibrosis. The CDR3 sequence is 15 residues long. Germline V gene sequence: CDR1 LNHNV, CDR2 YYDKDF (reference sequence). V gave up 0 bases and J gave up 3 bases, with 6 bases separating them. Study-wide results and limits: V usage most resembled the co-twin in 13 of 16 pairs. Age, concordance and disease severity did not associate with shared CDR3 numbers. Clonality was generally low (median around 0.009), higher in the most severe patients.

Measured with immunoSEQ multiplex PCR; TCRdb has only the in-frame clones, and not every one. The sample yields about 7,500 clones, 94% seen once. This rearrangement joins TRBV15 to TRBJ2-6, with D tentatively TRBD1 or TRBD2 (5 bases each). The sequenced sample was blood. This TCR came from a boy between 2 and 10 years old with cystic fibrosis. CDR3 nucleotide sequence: TGTGCCACCAGCAGAGATGGGGGTGGGGCCAACGTCCTGACTTTC. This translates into CATSRDGGGANVLTF.